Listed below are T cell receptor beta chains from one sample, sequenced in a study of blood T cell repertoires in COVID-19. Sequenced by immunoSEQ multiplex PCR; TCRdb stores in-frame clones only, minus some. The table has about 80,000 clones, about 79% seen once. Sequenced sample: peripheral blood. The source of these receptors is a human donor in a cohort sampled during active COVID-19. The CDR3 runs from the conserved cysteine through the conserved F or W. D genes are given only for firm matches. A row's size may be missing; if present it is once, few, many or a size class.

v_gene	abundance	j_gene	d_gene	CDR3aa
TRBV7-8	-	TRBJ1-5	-	CASSTPGEGNQPQHF
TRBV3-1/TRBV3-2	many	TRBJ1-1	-	CASSQVHTTEAFF
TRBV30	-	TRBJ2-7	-	CAWSGAISYEQYF
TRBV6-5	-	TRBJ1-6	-	CASSLGVRDSPLHF
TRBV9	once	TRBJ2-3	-	CASSAYLGPADTQYF
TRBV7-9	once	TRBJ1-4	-	CASSQKAGVNEKLFF
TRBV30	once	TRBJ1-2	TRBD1	CAWSARDRGRGGYTF
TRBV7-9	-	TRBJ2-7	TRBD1	CASSLAYRGYEQYF
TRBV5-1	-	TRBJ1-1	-	CASSLLAVAGNTEAFF
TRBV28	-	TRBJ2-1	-	CASSFLYEQFF
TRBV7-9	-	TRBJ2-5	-	CVSSLAEGPQETQYF
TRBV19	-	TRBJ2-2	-	CASRPYRNTGELFF
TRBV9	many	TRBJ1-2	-	CASSAGTSGYGYTF
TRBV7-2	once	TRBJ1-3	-	CASSLAHYSGNTIYF
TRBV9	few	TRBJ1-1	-	CASSPTAQGDAEAFF
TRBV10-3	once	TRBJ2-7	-	CAISRTRLLYEQYF
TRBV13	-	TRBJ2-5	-	CASRPQGMEETQYF
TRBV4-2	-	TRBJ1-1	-	CASSQGGLLTEAFF
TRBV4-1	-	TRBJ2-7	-	CASSQAYTPYEQYF
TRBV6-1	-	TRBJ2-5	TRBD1	CASSEVRGLETQYF
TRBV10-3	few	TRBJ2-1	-	CAISEVEGSYNEQFF
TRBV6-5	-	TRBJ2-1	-	CASTLVERNEQFF
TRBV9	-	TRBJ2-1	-	CASSAQGGTTYNEQFF
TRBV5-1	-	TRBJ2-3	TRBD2	CASSLVRAGGITDTQYF
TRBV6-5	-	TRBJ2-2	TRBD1	CASAQGPGELFF
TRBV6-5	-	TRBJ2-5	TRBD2	CASSYPAGDGETQYF
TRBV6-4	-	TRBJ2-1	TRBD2	CASSLKTSGSDEQFF
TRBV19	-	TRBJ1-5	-	CASREGLSNQPQHF
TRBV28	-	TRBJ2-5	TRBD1	CASSARQGKTQETQYF
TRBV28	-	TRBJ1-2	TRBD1	CASSLGGDSNDYTF
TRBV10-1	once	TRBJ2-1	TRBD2	CASSESYTSGGAYNEQFF
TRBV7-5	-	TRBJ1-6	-	CARSPPVEATNSPLHF
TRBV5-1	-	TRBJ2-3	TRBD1	CASSSGQGATDTQYF
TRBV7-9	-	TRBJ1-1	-	CASSISAEAFF
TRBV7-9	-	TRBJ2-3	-	CASSLVVGGSTDTQYF